The 3 T cell receptor beta chains below come from one sample, sequenced in a study of CD4 and CD8 cells across lung adenocarcinoma regions. From the PCR reads, TCRdb called clonotypes with MiXCR, one entry per CDR3 protein. Of tens of thousands of distinct CDR3 sequences listed, approximately 51% are singletons. Sequences were obtained from CD8+ T cells from the center of a lung tumor. These receptors were taken from a male donor with lung adenocarcinoma. The CD4 and CD8 labels of this study may be unreliable.

As regards this clonotype: At one boundary the junction diverges from the germline segment, which might be a read error. The chain is built from TRBV10-3 and TRBJ2-3; 8 nucleotides agree with TRBD2. Per the germline V gene, CDR1 is ENHRY and CDR2 is SYGVKD. The CDR3 runs to 17 residues. CDR3: CAISEGPGGGDADTQYF. CDR3 nucleotide sequence: TGTGCCATCAGTGAGGGCCCCGGGGGGGGTGATGCAGATACGCAGTACTTT.

The rearrangement joins TRBV27 to TRBJ2-4; a possible D gene is TRBD2 (5 bases). The closer fit of TRBJ2-3 to the DNA end suggests the J call may be wrong. CDR1 and CDR2 from the germline V gene are MNHEY and SMNVEV (reference sequence). The CDR3 consists of 15 residues. The chain's CDR3 is CASKSGVGARNTQYF. CDR3 DNA: TGTGCCAGCAAATCTGGGGTGGGAGCTAGAAACACGCAGTATTTT.

This clonotype was counted at least ten times. The chain recombines TRBV4-1 with TRBJ2-5; TRBD2 agrees at 7 bases. CDR1 and CDR2 (germline): MGHRA, YSYEKL. The CDR3 loop spans 16 amino acids. The trim removed 1 base at V and 3 bases at J, leaving 8 bases unmatched. The CDR3 DNA is TGCGCCAGCAGCCAAGGGAATGCCGGGACTAAAGAGACCCAGTACTTC. Encoded protein: CASSQGNAGTKETQYF.